This T cell receptor (beta chain) appears in the sequencing data of a study of control samples from healthy donors and cancer patients. The V gene end was trimmed by 3 bases and the J gene end by 3 bases; junction bases not matched to a gene: 4. Germline CDR1 reads SGDLS; CDR2 reads YYNGEE. The CDR3 contains 14 residues. This clone was seen only once. Measured with immunoSEQ multiplex PCR; TCRdb has only the in-frame clones, and not every one. The sample has 100,000 to 120,000 clones, approximately 88% seen once; the top ten hold around 4%. This clonotype was sampled from a woman aged 60-75 years with lung cancer. Sequencing was performed on PBMCs. The chain links TRBV9 to TRBJ2-3; 7 nucleotides align to TRBD2. CDR3 in DNA: TGTGCCAGCAGCGAGTGGGAGGGTACAGATACGCAGTATTTT. Amino acid sequence: CASSEWEGTDTQYF. The full variable domain, rest sourced from reference TRBV9 and TRBJ2-3, is DSGVTQTPKHLITATGQRVTLRCSPRSGDLSVYWYQQSLDQGLQFLIQYYNGEERAKGNILERFSAQQFPDLHSELNLSSLELGDSALYFCASSEWEGTDTQYFGPGTRLTVL.